These T cell receptor beta chains were read from a single sample in a study of T cell responses to AZD1222 COVID-19 vaccine. Assay used: immunoSEQ multiplex PCR; TCRdb lists only in-frame clones, some missing. This sample has some 65,000 clones, with 75% to 85% found just once. Here the sequenced sample was peripheral blood, taken on day 0 of MenACWY control vaccination. These receptors came from an adult in good health. The CDR3 runs from the conserved cysteine through the conserved F or W. D genes are given only for firm matches. Where a row states a size, it is once, few, many or the class of an expanded clone; other rows omit it.

j_call d_call v_call clone_size cdr3_aa cdr3_nt
TRBJ1-3 - TRBV11-1 - CASSDESSGNTIYF TGTGCCAGCAGCGACGAGAGCTCTGGAAACACCATATATTTT
TRBJ2-1 TRBD2 TRBV7-9 - CASGGSTREDEQFF TGTGCGAGCGGGGGAAGTACAAGGGAGGATGAGCAGTTCTTC
TRBJ2-5 - TRBV5-6 - CASSLAQRATEGTQYF TGTGCCAGCAGCTTGGCGCAGAGGGCCACTGAGGGGACCCAGTACTTC
TRBJ1-5 - TRBV7-2 - CASSLKRDQPQHF TGTGCCAGCAGCTTAAAAAGGGATCAGCCCCAGCATTTT
TRBJ2-3 - TRBV12-2 few CASRTGLTQYF TGTGCAAGTCGCACGGGACTGACGCAGTATTTT
TRBJ1-2 - TRBV6-5 - CASSSLGDQMGYTF TGTGCCAGCAGCTCCTTAGGGGACCAGATGGGCTACACCTTC
TRBJ1-1 - TRBV7-3 - CASSLIEMTPNTEAFF TGTGCCAGCAGCTTAATCGAAATGACACCGAACACTGAAGCTTTCTTT
TRBJ2-7 - TRBV5-6 - CASSLGSRYEQYF TGTGCCAGCAGCTTAGGGAGTCGCTACGAGCAGTACTTC
TRBJ2-7 TRBD1 TRBV4-3 - CASSQEWDSLYEQYF TGCGCCAGCAGCCAAGAGTGGGACAGCCTCTACGAGCAGTACTTC
TRBJ1-1 - TRBV6-5 - CASSLRTLNTEAFF TGTGCCAGCAGTTTACGGACTCTGAACACTGAAGCTTTCTTT
TRBJ1-2 TRBD1 TRBV19 - CASLGLTGEKNNYGYTF TGTGCCAGCCTAGGGTTGACAGGGGAGAAGAATAACTATGGCTACACCTTC
TRBJ1-5 - TRBV30 few CAWDSQNQPQHF TGTGCCTGGGACAGCCAGAATCAGCCCCAGCATTTT
TRBJ2-7 TRBD1 TRBV5-1 once CASSVYPGQPPYEQYF TGCGCCAGCAGCGTATATCCGGGACAGCCGCCCTACGAGCAGTACTTC
TRBJ2-1 - TRBV7-8 - CASSLGGDKEQFF TGTGCCAGCAGCTTAGGGGGGGATAAAGAGCAGTTCTTC
TRBJ1-1 - TRBV18 - CASSPGAGHTEAFF TGTGCCAGCTCACCGGGAGCGGGACACACTGAAGCTTTCTTT
TRBJ2-3 TRBD1 TRBV18 - CASSPGQQGGTDTQYF TGTGCCAGCTCACCGGGACAGCAAGGCGGCACAGATACGCAGTATTTT
TRBJ1-6 - TRBV7-2 once CASSLSIHNSPLHF TGTGCCAGCAGCTTATCTATCCATAATTCACCCCTCCACTTT
TRBJ1-2 - TRBV6-6 - CASSYESDGSYGYTF TGTGCCAGCAGTTACGAATCGGACGGTAGCTATGGCTACACCTTC
TRBJ1-1 - TRBV28 - CASSRRGISAFF TGTGCCAGCAGTCGGCGGGGGATTAGTGCTTTCTTT
TRBJ2-4 - TRBV5-4 - CASSLATISPNNIQYF TGTGCCAGCAGCTTGGCCACGATCAGCCCCAATAACATTCAGTACTTC
TRBJ2-7 TRBD2 TRBV6-6 - CASSRRLAGGISYEQYF TGTGCCAGCAGTCGTAGACTAGCGGGAGGGATCTCCTACGAGCAGTACTTC
TRBJ2-3 - TRBV4-3 - CASSMDTNADTQYF TGCGCCAGCAGCATGGACACCAACGCAGATACGCAGTATTTT
TRBJ2-1 - TRBV5-5 - CASSLGWEYNEQFF TGTGCCAGCAGCCTTGGATGGGAGTACAATGAGCAGTTCTTC
TRBJ1-5 - TRBV19 - CASNGGTSVSNQPQHF TGTGCCAGTAATGGGGGGACATCGGTAAGCAATCAGCCCCAGCATTTT
TRBJ2-7 - TRBV5-5 - CASSPLGYEQYF TGTGCCAGCAGCCCTCTAGGATACGAGCAGTACTTC
TRBJ1-2 - TRBV18 - CASSPLSGGYGYTF TGTGCCAGCTCACCACTAAGCGGTGGGTATGGCTACACCTTC
TRBJ1-1 - TRBV2 - CASSDRRDAEAFF TGTGCCAGCAGTGATAGGAGGGACGCTGAAGCTTTCTTT
TRBJ1-5 - TRBV19 - CASSMVAGNQPQHF TGTGCCAGTAGTATGGTGGCAGGGAATCAGCCCCAGCATTTT
TRBJ1-4 - TRBV5-1 - CASSLGGATNEKLFF TGCGCCAGCAGCCTGGGAGGGGCTACTAATGAAAAACTGTTTTTT